This TCR beta chain appears in the sequencing data of a study of vaccination effects on CD4 cells after COVID-19. Study-level information: Sequencing was preceded by expansion of antigen-specific CD4+ T cells with viral peptide pools in the ViraFEST assay.

Study-wide findings and caveats: Late post-vaccination, clones induced by infection and those induced by vaccine underwent marked clonal contraction. Only a few convalescent patients and no early post-infection timepoints featured in the study.

Repertoires were generated with immunoSEQ multiplex PCR, while TCRdb's copy carries only in-frame clones and drops some. This repertoire shows about 74,000 clones, 60% to 80% found once; its top ten account for under 2.5%. A word on this clone: Its cognate antigen is unknown.

Culturing for nine to ten days preceded CD4+ T cell isolation. Half-medium exchanges with IL-2 medium took place on days 3 and 7. The CDR3 loop spans 16 amino acids. Germline CDR1 is MDHEN and CDR2 is SYDVKM. Germline trimming cut 3 bases from V and 5 bases from J; bases unmatched to any gene: 7. The V call is TRBV28, the J call TRBJ1-5; 10 nucleotides match TRBD1. The sequence derives from a human donor who received a COVID-19 vaccine. Here the sequenced sample was CD4+ T cells from PBMCs cultured without peptide, taken before COVID-19 vaccination. The CDR3: CASSLLGQGYDQPQHF. The DNA for the CDR3 is TGTGCCAGCAGTTTGTTGGGACAGGGGTACGATCAGCCCCAGCATTTT. The variable domain in full, with the rest retrieved from reference TRBV28 and TRBJ1-5, is DVKVTQSSRYLVKRTGEKVFLECVQDMDHENMFWYRQDPGLGLRLIYFSYDVKMKEKGDIPEGYSVSREKKERFSLILESASTNQTSMYLCASSLLGQGYDQPQHFGDGTRLSIL.